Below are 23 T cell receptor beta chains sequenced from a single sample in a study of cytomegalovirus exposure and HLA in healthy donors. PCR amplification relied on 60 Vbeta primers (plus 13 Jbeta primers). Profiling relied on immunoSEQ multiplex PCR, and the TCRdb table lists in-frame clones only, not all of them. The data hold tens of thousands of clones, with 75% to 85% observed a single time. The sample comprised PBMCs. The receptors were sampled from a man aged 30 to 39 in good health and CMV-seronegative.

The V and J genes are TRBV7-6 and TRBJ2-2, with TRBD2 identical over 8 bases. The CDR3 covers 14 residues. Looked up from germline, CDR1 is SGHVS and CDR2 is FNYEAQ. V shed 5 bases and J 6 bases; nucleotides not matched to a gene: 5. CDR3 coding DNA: TGTGCCAGCAGCCCCGGGGGGGGACCCGGGGAGCTGTTTTTT. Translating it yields CASSPGGGPGELFF.

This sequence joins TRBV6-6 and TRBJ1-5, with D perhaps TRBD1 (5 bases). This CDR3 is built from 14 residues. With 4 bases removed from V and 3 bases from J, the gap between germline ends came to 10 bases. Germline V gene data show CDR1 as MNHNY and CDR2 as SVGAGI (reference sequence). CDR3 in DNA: TGTGCCAGCAGTTCACAGGCTTACAATCAGCCCCAGCATTTT. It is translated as CASSSQAYNQPQHF.

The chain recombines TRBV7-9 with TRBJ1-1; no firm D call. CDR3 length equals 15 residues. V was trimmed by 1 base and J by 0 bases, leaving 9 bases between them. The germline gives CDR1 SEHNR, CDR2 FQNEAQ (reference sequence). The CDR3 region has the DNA TGTGCCAGCAGCTTAGGGAGGACGGTGAACACTGAAGCTTTCTTT. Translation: CASSLGRTVNTEAFF.

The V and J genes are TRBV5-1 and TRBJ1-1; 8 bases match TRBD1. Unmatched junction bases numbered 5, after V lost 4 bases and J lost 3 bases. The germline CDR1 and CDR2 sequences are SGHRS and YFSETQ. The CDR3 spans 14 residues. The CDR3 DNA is TGCGCCAGCAGCCCCGTACAGGGGGACACTGAAGCTTTCTTT. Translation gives CASSPVQGDTEAFF. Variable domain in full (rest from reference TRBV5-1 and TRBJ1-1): KAGVTQTPRYLIKTRGQQVTLSCSPISGHRSVSWYQQTPGQGLQFLFEYFSETQRNKGNFPGRFSGRQFSNSRSEMNVSTLELGDSALYLCASSPVQGDTEAFFGQGTRLTVV.

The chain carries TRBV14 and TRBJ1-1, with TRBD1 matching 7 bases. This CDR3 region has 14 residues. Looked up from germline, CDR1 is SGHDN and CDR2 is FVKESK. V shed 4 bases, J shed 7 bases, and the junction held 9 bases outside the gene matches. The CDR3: CASSPRTGTLEAFF. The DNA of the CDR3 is TGTGCCAGCAGCCCCAGGACAGGAACGCTTGAAGCTTTCTTT.

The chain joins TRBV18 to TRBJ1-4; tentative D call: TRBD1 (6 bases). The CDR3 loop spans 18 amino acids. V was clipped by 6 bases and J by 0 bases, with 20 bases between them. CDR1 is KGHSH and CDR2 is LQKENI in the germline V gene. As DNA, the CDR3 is TGTGCCAGCTCCCCCAGCGTGGGGGCCTTTGCAACTAATGAAAAACTGTTTTTT. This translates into CASSPSVGAFATNEKLFF.

This chain's CDR3 is CASSEAGPGELFF. CDR3 in DNA: TGTGCCAGCAGTGAGGCAGGGCCCGGGGAGCTGTTTTTT. The chain couples TRBV2 to TRBJ2-2; tentatively, D is TRBD1 (5 bases). The CDR3 length is 13 residues. Per germline, CDR1 SNHLY and CDR2 FYNNEI. V lost 3 bases to trimming and J lost 6 bases, with 8 bases between them. The full variable domain, rest sourced from reference TRBV2 and TRBJ2-2, is EPEVTQTPSHQVTQMGQEVILRCVPISNHLYFYWYRQILGQKVEFLVSFYNNEISEKSEIFDDQFSVERPDGSNFTLKIRSTKLEDSAMYFCASSEAGPGELFFGEGSRLTVL.

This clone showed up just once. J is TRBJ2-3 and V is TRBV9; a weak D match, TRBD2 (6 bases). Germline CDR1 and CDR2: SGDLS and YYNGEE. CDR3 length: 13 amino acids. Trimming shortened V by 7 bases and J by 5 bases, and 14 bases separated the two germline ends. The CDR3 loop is CASRGGEIDTQYF. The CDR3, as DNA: TGTGCCAGCCGGGGCGGGGAGATAGATACGCAGTATTTT.

The chain's CDR3 is CASSPWTGTNYGYTF. Written as DNA, the CDR3 is TGTGCCAGCAGCCCGTGGACAGGGACTAACTATGGCTACACCTTC. The gene calls are TRBV14 and TRBJ1-2, with 8 bases matching TRBD1. CDR1 is SGHDN and CDR2 is FVKESK in the germline V gene. The V segment lost 4 bases and the J segment 0 bases; nucleotides outside the gene matches: 4. The CDR3 has 15 amino acids.

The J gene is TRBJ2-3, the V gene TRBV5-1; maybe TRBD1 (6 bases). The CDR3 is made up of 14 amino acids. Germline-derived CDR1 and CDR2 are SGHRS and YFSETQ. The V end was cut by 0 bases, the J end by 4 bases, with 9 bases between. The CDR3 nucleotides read TGCGCCAGCAGCTTGGTAGCAGGGGCAGATACGCAGTATTTT. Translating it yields CASSLVAGADTQYF.

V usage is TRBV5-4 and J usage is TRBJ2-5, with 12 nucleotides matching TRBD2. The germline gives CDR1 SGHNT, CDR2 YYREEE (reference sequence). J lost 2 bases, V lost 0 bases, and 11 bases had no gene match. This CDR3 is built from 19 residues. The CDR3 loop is CASSLANLAGGPVQETQYF. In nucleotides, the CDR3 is TGTGCCAGCAGCTTGGCCAACCTAGCGGGGGGGCCGGTACAAGAGACCCAGTACTTC.

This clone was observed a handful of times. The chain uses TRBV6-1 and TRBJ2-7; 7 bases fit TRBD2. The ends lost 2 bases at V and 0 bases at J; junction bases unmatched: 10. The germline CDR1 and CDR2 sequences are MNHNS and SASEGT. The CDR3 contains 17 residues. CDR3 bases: TGTGCCAGCAGTGAATATATGGGGGGGTTAGGCTCCTACGAGCAGTACTTC. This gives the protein CASSEYMGGLGSYEQYF.

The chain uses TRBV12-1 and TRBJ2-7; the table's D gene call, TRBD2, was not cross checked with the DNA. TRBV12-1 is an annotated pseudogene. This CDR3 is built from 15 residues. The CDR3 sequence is CASSFLAGGPCEQYF. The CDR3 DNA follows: TGTGCCAGCAGCTTTCTAGCGGGAGGGCCCTGCGAGCAGTACTTC.

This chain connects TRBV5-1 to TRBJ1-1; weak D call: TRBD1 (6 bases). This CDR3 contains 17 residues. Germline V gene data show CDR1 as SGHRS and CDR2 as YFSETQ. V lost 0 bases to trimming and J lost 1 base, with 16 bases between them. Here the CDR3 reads CASSLGLRTAQNTEAFF. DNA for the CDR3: TGCGCCAGCAGCTTGGGACTTCGGACAGCCCAGAACACTGAAGCTTTCTTT.

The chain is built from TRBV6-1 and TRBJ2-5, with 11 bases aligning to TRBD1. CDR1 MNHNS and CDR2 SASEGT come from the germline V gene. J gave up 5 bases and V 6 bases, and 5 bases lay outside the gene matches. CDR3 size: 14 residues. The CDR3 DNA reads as TGTGCCAGCAGCATGGGACAGGGGGGGGAGACCCAGTACTTC. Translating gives CASSMGQGGETQYF.

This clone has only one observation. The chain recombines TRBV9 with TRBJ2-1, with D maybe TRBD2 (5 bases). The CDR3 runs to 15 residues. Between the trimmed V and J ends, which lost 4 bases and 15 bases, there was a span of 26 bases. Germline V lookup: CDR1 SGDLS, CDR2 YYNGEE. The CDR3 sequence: CASSPLGSATNAGFF. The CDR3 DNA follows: TGTGCCAGCAGCCCCCTGGGTAGCGCTACCAATGCCGGGTTCTTC.

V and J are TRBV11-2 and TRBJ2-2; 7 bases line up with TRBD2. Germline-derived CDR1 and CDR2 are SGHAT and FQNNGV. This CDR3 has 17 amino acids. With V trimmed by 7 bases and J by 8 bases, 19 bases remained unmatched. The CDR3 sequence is CASTQSREDPQEGELFF. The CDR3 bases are TGTGCCAGCACCCAATCCCGGGAGGACCCTCAAGAAGGGGAGCTGTTTTTT.

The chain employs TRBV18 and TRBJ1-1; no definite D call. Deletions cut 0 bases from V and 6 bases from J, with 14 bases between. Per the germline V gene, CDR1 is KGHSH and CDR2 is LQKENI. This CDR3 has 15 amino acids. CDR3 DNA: TGTGCCAGCTCACCACCGGAGAGGGCTAACCCTGAAGCTTTCTTT. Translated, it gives CASSPPERANPEAFF.

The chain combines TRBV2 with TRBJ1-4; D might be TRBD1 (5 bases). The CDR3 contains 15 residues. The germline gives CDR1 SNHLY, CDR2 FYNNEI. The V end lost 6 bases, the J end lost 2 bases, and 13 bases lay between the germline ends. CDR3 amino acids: CASRNGGTTNEKLFF. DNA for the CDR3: TGTGCCAGCAGGAACGGGGGGACGACTAATGAAAAACTGTTTTTT.

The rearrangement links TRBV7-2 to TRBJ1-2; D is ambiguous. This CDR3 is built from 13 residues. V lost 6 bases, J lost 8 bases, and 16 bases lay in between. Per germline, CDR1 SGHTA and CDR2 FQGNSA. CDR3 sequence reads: CASSLEGFGGYTF. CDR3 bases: TGTGCCAGCAGTCTCGAGGGTTTCGGGGGCTACACCTTC.

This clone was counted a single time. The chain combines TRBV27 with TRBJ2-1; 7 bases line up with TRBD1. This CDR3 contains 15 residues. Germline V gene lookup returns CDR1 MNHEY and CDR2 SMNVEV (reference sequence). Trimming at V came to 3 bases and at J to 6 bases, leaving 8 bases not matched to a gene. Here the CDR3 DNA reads TGTGCCAGCAGTTTTCTACGCCGGGACAGCAATGAGCAGTTCTTC. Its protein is CASSFLRRDSNEQFF.

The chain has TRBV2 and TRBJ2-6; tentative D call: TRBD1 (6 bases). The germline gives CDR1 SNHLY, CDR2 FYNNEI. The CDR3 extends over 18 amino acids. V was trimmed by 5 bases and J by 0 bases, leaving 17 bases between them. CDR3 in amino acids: CASSYTGTQSSGANVLTF. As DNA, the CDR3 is TGTGCCAGCAGTTATACCGGGACACAAAGCTCTGGGGCCAACGTCCTGACTTTC.

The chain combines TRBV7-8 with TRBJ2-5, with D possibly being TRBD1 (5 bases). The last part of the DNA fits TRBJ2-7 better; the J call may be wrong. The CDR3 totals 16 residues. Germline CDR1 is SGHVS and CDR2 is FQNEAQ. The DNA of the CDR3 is TGTGCCAGCAGCTTAAGACCGTCGGCAGGGCGGTACGAGCAGTACTTC. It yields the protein CASSLRPSAGRYEQYF.